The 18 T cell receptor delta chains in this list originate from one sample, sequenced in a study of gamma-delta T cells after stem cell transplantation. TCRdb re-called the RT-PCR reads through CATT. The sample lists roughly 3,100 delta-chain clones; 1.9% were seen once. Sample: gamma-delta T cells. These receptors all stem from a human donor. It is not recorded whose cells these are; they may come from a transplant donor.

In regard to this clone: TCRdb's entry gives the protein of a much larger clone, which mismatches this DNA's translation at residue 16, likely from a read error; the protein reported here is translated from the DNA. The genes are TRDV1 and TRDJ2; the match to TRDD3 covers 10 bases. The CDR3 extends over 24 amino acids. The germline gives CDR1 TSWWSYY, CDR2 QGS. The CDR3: CALGPRGTLTSHYWGMLLTAQLFF. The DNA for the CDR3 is TGTGCTCTTGGGCCCCGAGGGACGCTGACCTCTCATTACTGGGGGATGCTTCTGACAGCACAACTATTCTTT.

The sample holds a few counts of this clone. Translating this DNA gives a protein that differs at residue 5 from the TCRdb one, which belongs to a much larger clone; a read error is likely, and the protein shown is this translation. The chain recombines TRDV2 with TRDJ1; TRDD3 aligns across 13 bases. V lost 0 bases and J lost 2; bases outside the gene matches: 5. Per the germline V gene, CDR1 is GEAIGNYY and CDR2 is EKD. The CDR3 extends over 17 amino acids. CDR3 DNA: TGTGCCTGTGACACCATACTGGGGGATACGCGGACCGATAAACTCATCTTT. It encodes CACDTILGDTRTDKLIF.

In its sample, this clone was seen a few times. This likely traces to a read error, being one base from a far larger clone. CDR3 loop: CACGTVWGPYTDKLIF. CDR3 bases: TGTGCCTGTGGCACCGTCTGGGGACCCTACACCGATAAACTCATCTTT. The genes are TRDV2 and TRDJ1; the D gene is possibly TRDD3 (6 bases). CDR3 length: 16 amino acids. Germline CDR1 and CDR2: GEAIGNYY and EKD.

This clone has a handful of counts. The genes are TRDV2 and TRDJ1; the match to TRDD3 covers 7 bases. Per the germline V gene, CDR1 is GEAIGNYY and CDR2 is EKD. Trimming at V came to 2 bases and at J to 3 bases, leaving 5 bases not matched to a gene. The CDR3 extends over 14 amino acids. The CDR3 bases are TGTGCCTGTGACATTGCGGGGGATCCCGATAAACTCATCTTT. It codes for CACDIAGDPDKLIF.

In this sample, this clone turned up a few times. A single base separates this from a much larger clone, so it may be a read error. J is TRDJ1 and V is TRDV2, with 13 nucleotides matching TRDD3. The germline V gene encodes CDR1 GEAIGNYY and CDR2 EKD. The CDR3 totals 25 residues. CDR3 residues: CARDTIEMLPKGRTGGYAGTDKLIF. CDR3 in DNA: TGTGCCCGTGACACCATAGAGATGCTTCCCAAGGGTCGCACTGGGGGATACGCTGGCACCGATAAACTCATCTTT.

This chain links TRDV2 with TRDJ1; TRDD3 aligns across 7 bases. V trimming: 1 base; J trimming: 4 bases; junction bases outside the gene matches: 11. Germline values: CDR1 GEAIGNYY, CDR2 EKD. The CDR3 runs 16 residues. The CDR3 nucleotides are TGTGCCTGTGACACACTGGGGATCCCCCAGGGCGATAAACTCATCTTT. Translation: CACDTLGIPQGDKLIF.

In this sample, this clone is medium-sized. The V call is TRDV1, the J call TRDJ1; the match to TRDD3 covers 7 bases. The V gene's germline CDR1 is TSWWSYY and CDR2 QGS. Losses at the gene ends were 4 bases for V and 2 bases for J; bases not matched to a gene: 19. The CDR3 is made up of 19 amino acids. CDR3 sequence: CALGGLALGMDTGTDKLIF. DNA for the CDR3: TGTGCTCTTGGGGGGCTAGCCCTGGGTATGGATACGGGGACCGATAAACTCATCTTT.

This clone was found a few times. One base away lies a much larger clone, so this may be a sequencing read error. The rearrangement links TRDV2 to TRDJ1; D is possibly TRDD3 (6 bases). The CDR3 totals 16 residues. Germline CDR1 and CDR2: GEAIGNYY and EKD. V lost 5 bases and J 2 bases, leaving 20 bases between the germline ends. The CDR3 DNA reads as TGTGCCTGTGGTCTGCTGGGGAAAAGGCGTACCGATAAACTCATCTTT. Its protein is CACGLLGKRRTDKLIF.

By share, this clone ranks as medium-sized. The CDR3 is CACDTVNTGGYSPTEYTDKLIF. The CDR3 DNA follows: TGTGCCTGTGACACCGTCAATACTGGGGGATACAGTCCAACTGAGTACACCGATAAACTCATCTTT. The chain carries TRDV2 and TRDJ1; 12 nucleotides match TRDD3. Trimming took 0 bases from V and 0 from J; bases not matched to a gene: 19. This CDR3 has 22 residues. Germline CDR1 reads GEAIGNYY; CDR2 reads EKD.

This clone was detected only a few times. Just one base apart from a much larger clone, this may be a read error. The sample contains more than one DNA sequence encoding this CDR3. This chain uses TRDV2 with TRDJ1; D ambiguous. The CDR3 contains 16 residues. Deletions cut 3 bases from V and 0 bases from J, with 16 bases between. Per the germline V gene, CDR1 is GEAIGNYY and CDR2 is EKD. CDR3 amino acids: CACDVMGERNTDKLIF. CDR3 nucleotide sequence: TGTGCCTGTGACGTGATGGGAGAAAGAAACACCGATAAACTCATCTTT.

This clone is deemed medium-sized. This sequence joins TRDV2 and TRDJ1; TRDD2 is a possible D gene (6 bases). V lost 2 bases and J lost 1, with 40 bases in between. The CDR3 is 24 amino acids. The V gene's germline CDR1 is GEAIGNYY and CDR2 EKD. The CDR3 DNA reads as TGTGCCTGTGACAAACTGCTTGGAAAAATCAGTTCACTCCTACCGGAGGCGGGCACCGATAAACTCATCTTT. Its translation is CACDKLLGKISSLLPEAGTDKLIF.

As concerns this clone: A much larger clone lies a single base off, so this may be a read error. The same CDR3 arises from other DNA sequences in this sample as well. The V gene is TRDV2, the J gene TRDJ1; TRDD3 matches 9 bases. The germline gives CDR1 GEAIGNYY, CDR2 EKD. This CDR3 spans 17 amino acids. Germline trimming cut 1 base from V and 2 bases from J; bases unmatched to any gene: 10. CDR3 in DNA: TGTGCCTGTGACACACTGGGGGACACGCGTAATACCGATAAACTCATCTTT. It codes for CACDTLGDTRNTDKLIF.

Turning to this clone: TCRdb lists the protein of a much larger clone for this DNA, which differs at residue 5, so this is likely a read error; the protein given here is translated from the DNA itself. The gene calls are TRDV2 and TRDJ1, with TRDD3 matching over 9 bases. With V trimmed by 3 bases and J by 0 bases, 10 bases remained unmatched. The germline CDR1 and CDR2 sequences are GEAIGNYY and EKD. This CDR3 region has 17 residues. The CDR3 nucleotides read TGTGCCTGTGACGCCGTGGTGGGGGATATGTACACCGATAAACTCATCTTT. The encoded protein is CACDAVVGDMYTDKLIF.

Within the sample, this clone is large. DNA for the CDR3: TGTGCCTGTGACATTGCGGGGGATCCTTTCGGCGATAAACTCATCTTT. The encoded protein is CACDIAGDPFGDKLIF. The rearrangement uses TRDV2 and TRDJ1, with 7 positions matching TRDD3. V shed 2 bases and J 4 bases; nucleotides not matched to a gene: 12. The CDR3 covers 16 residues. The germline V gene encodes CDR1 GEAIGNYY and CDR2 EKD.

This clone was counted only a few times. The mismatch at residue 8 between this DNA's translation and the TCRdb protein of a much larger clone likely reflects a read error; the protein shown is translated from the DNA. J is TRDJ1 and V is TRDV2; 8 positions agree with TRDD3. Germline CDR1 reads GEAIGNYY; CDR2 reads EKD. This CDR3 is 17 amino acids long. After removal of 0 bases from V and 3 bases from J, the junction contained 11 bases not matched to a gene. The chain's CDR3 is CACDTVGVGYAPDKLIF. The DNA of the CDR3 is TGTGCCTGTGACACCGTGGGTGTGGGATACGCACCCGATAAACTCATCTTT.

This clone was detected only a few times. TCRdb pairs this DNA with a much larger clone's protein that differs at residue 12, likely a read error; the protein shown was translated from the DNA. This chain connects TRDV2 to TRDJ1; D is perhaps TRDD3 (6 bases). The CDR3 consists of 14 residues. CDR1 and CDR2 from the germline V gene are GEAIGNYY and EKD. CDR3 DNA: TGTGCCTGTGATCTTATGGGGATGTCTTTAAAACCCATCTTT. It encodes CACDLMGMSLKPIF.

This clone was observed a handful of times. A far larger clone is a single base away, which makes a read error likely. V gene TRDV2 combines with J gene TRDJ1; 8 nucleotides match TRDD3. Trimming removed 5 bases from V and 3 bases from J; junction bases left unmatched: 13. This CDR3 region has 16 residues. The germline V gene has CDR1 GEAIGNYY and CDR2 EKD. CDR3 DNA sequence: TGTGCCTGTGGCCTACTGGGGGTATGGGCGGCCGATAAACTCATCTTT. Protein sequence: CACGLLGVWAADKLIF.

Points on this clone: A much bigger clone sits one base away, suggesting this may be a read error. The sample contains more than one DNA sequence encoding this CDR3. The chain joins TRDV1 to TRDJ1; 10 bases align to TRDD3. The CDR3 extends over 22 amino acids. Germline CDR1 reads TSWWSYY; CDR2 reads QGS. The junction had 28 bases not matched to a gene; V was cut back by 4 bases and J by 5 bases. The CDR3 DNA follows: TGTGCTCTTGGGGCCCTTCGCCTCCTTCCTTTTCTATTACTGGGGGATCCTGATAAACTCATCTTT. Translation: CALGALRLLPFLLLGDPDKLIF.